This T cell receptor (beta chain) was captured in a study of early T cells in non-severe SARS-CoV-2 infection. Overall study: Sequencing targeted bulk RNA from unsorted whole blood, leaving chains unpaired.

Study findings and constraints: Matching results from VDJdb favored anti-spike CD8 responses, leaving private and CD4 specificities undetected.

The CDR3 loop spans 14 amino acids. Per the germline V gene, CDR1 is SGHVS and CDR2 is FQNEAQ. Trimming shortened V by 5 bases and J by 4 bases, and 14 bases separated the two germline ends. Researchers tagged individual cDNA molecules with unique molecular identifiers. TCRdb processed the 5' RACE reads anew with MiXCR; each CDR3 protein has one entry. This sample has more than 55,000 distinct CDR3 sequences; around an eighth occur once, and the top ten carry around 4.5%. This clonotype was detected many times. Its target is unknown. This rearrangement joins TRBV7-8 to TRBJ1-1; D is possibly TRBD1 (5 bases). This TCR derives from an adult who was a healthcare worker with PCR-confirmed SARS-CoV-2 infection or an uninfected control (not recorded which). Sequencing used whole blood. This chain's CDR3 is CASSPGGRSTEAFF. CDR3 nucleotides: TGTGCCAGCAGCCCGGGGGGTAGGAGCACTGAAGCTTTCTTT.